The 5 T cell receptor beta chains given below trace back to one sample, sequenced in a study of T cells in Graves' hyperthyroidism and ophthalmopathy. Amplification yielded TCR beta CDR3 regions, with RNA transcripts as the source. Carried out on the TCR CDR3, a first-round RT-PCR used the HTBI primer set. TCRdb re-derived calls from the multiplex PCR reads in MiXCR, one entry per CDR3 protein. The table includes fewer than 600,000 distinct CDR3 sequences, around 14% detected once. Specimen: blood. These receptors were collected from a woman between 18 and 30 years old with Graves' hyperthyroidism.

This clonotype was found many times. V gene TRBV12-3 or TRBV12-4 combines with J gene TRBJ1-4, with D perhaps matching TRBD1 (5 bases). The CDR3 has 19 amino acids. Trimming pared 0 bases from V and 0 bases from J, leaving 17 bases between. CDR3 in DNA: TGTGCCAGCAGTTTAGCGTTGGGGCACAGTCTTGCAACTAATGAAAAACTGTTTTTT. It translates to CASSLALGHSLATNEKLFF.

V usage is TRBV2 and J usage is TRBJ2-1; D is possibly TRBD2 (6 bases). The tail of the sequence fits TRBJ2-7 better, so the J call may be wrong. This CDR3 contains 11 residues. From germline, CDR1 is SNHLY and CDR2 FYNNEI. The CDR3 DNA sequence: TGTGCCAGCAAGGGGAGGAATGAGCAGTACGTC. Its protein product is CASKGRNEQYV.

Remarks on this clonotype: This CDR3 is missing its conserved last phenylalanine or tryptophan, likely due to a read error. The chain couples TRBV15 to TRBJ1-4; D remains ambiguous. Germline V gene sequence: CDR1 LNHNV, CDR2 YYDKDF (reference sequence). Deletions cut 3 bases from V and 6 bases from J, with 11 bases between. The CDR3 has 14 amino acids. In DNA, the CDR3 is TGTGCCACCAGCAGGGGCCAGGAATATGAAAAACTGTTTTCT. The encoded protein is CATSRGQEYEKLFS.

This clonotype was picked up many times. The CDR3 loop is CAKRTSRETQYF. The CDR3 bases are TGTGCCAAAAGGACTAGCCGGGAGACCCAGTACTTC. The chain combines TRBV2 with TRBJ2-5; 8 bases align to TRBD2. The CDR3 is 12 amino acids. Germline loops: CDR1 SNHLY, CDR2 FYNNEI. The V and J ends lost 10 bases and 5 bases, in that order; junction bases with no gene match: 6.

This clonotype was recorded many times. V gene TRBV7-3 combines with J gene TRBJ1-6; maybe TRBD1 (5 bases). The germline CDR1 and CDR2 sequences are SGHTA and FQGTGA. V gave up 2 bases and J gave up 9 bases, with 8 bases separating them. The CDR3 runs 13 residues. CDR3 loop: CASSLEGFSPLHF. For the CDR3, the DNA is TGTGCCAGCAGCTTAGAGGGGTTTTCACCCCTCCACTTT.